This entry lists 17 T cell receptor beta chains sequenced from one sample in a study of shared clonotypes between healthy human individuals. Sequenced by immunoSEQ multiplex PCR; TCRdb stores in-frame clones only, minus some. The repertoire consists of over 700,000 clones, with approximately 77% occurring once and the leading ten covering under 2%. Sequencing used memory CD4+ T cells sorted from blood. Indicated subset: CD45RA-negative fraction. Every receptor here comes from a woman in her twenties or thirties in good health.

The chain carries TRBV5-4 and TRBJ2-3; 7 bases are shared with TRBD2. The junction had 5 bases not matched to a gene; V was cut back by 1 base and J by 0 bases. In germline, CDR1 is SGHNT, CDR2 YYREEE (reference sequence). CDR3 length equals 16 residues. This chain's CDR3 is CASSLRLAESTDTQYF. CDR3 sequence (DNA): TGTGCCAGCAGCTTGCGTCTAGCGGAAAGCACAGATACGCAGTATTTT.

The chain employs TRBV6-7 and TRBJ2-3; 13 bases line up with TRBD2. TRBV6-7 is identified as an open reading frame with a role that is uncertain. Trimming cost V 2 bases and J 4 bases; bases outside gene matches: 12. The CDR3 sequence is 19 residues long. The CDR3 region is CASSYLPGLAGPGSDTQYF. CDR3 nucleotide sequence: TGTGCCAGCAGTTACCTTCCGGGACTAGCGGGACCTGGGTCAGATACGCAGTATTTT.

The chain couples TRBV5-1 to TRBJ1-4; D is undetermined. Trimming removed 4 bases from V and 3 bases from J, with 16 bases in between. The CDR3 runs to 16 residues. Germline lookup yields CDR1 SGHRS and CDR2 YFSETQ. CDR3 DNA sequence: TGCGCCAGCAGCCCGCGGACCCCCTCCGCTAATGAAAAACTGTTTTTT. It encodes CASSPRTPSANEKLFF.

In this sample, this clone turned up a few times. The chain links TRBV2 to TRBJ1-2, with D maybe TRBD1 (5 bases). V shed 7 bases and J shed 5 bases, with 11 bases lying between them. Germline CDR1 is SNHLY and CDR2 is FYNNEI. The CDR3 runs to 12 residues. The CDR3 DNA is TGTGCCAGCAAAGGGGATACATATGGCTACACCTTC. Encoded protein: CASKGDTYGYTF.

The chain carries TRBV28 and TRBJ1-3; the D gene is possibly TRBD1 (5 bases). Germline values: CDR1 MDHEN, CDR2 SYDVKM. V lost 4 bases and J 0 bases, leaving 13 bases between the germline ends. CDR3 size: 16 residues. The CDR3 nucleotides are TGTGCCAGCAGTTCACCAAGGGGAAACTCTGGAAACACCATATATTTT. It codes for CASSSPRGNSGNTIYF.

This clone was seen only once. This chain joins TRBV5-8 and TRBJ2-5; 7 bases are a match to TRBD1. Germline-derived CDR1 and CDR2 are SGHTS and YDEGEE. This CDR3 comprises 14 residues. The V and J ends lost 4 bases and 2 bases, in that order; junction bases with no gene match: 5. The CDR3 DNA is TGTGCCAGCAGCGGGGGACAGTTGCAAGAGACCCAGTACTTC. This gives the protein CASSGGQLQETQYF.

The genes are TRBV19 and TRBJ1-2; D is possibly TRBD1 (6 bases). The length of the CDR3 is 17 residues. The V and J ends lost 6 bases and 7 bases respectively, with 27 bases between them. The V gene's germline CDR1 is LNHDA and CDR2 SQIVND (reference sequence). The CDR3 DNA sequence: TGTGCCAGTAGGCACGGGGGGGAACAGGGTACAAGTGGTGGCTACACCTTC. Protein sequence: CASRHGGEQGTSGGYTF.

This clone has a handful of counts. The gene calls are TRBV28 and TRBJ2-1; D perhaps matches TRBD2 (5 bases). Trimming pared 6 bases from V and 8 bases from J, leaving 11 bases between. This CDR3 contains 12 residues. Germline V gene data show CDR1 as MDHEN and CDR2 as SYDVKM. The CDR3 region is CASRGEGDEQFF. The CDR3 region has the DNA TGTGCCAGCAGGGGAGAGGGCGATGAGCAGTTCTTC.

This clone has only a few counts. The gene calls are TRBV7-2 and TRBJ2-7; 7 bases are a match to TRBD1. V lost 2 bases, J lost 2 bases, and 3 bases stayed unmatched. The CDR3 has 14 amino acids. Germline CDR1 reads SGHTA; CDR2 reads FQGNSA. The CDR3 loop is CASSLSGQTYEQYF. CDR3 bases: TGTGCCAGCAGCTTATCGGGACAGACCTACGAGCAGTACTTC.

The rearrangement links TRBV6-5 to TRBJ1-1, with TRBD1 matching 8 bases. Losses at the gene ends were 4 bases for V and 8 bases for J; bases not matched to a gene: 12. The CDR3 extends over 15 amino acids. CDR1 and CDR2 (germline): MNHEY, SVGAGI. The CDR3: CASSSPGGRSSEAFF. The CDR3 DNA reads as TGTGCCAGCAGTTCCCCAGGGGGCCGGTCCTCCGAAGCTTTCTTT.

This sequence joins TRBV7-2 and TRBJ2-7; D is possibly TRBD2 (6 bases). V was clipped by 6 bases and J by 3 bases, with 18 bases between them. CDR1 SGHTA and CDR2 FQGNSA come from the germline V gene. The CDR3 has 15 amino acids. The CDR3 region has the DNA TGTGCCAGCAGTTTCCCGGGACTGAGCGACTACGAGCAGTACTTC. Protein: CASSFPGLSDYEQYF.

The V call is TRBV7-9, the J call TRBJ2-7; D is uncertain. V was cut by 10 bases and J by 4 bases, with 17 bases left in between. This CDR3 region has 13 residues. Per germline, CDR1 SEHNR and CDR2 FQNEAQ (reference sequence). The CDR3 loop reads CATPVQNPYEQYF. CDR3 DNA: TGTGCCACACCTGTGCAAAATCCATACGAGCAGTACTTC.

This chain joins TRBV5-8 and TRBJ1-5; D is uncertain. V gave up 0 bases and J gave up 5 bases, with 6 bases separating them. The CDR3 runs 13 residues. Germline V gene data show CDR1 as SGHTS and CDR2 as YDEGEE. The CDR3 nucleotides are TGTGCCAGCAGCTTGGGACTTCATCAGCCCCAGCATTTT. It codes for CASSLGLHQPQHF. Filled out from reference TRBV5-8 and TRBJ1-5, the complete variable domain reads EAGVTQSPTHLIKTRGQQATLRCSPISGHTSVYWYQQALGLGLQFLLWYDEGEERNRGNFPPRFSGRQFPNYSSELNVNALELEDSALYLCASSLGLHQPQHFGDGTRLSIL.

The rearrangement links TRBV7-9 to TRBJ2-7; no definite D call. The germline V and J ends were trimmed by 1 base and 0 bases, with 13 bases remaining between them. CDR3 length: 16 amino acids. Germline V lookup: CDR1 SEHNR, CDR2 FQNEAQ (reference sequence). The CDR3 loop reads CASSLVGRTGSYEQYF. In nucleotides, the CDR3 is TGTGCCAGCAGCTTAGTGGGTCGGACGGGCTCCTACGAGCAGTACTTC.

This clone was counted at least ten times. The rearrangement uses TRBV7-2 and TRBJ2-7; D is unresolved. The V gene lost 3 bases and the J gene lost 4 bases, with 10 bases spanning the gap. CDR1 SGHTA and CDR2 FQGNSA come from the germline V gene. The CDR3 is 13 residues long. The CDR3 loop is CASSFGSEYEQYF. CDR3 nucleotides: TGTGCCAGCAGCTTCGGATCCGAATACGAGCAGTACTTC.

V is TRBV7-9 and J is TRBJ2-7; 9 positions agree with TRBD1. The length of the CDR3 is 14 residues. V lost 5 bases, J lost 2 bases, and 4 bases stayed unmatched. Germline V CDR1 and CDR2: SEHNR, FQNEAQ (reference sequence). The CDR3 DNA reads TGTGCCAGCAGCAAAGGACAGGGGACCTACGAGCAGTACTTC. Amino acid sequence: CASSKGQGTYEQYF.

V and J are TRBV28 and TRBJ1-4; D might be TRBD1 (6 bases). This CDR3 region has 13 residues. Trimming shortened V by 8 bases and J by 5 bases, and 12 bases separated the two germline ends. CDR1 and CDR2 from the germline V gene are MDHEN and SYDVKM. The CDR3 is CASVRGRNEKLFF. Written as DNA, the CDR3 is TGTGCCAGCGTCAGGGGCAGGAATGAAAAACTGTTTTTT.